This T cell receptor (beta chain) was documented in a study of T cells after yellow fever vaccination. Whole-study results and caveats: CD4 and CD8 compartments shared a small share of clonotypes, likely from convergent recombination. From the bulk population, abundant clonotypes could contaminate and appear within FACS-sorted repertoires.

This clonotype was seen ten or more times. Its antigen is unidentified. TCRdb reprocessed the 5' RACE reads with MiXCR, giving one entry per CDR3 protein. The sample has roughly 150,000 distinct CDR3 sequences, roughly 8% seen once. The V gene's germline CDR1 is SGHRS and CDR2 YFSETQ. The CDR3 runs to 16 residues. Trimming removed 0 bases at V and 1 base at J, with 11 bases between. This receptor was identified in a man between 25 and 39 years old who received the YFV17D yellow fever vaccine. The sample consisted of CD4+ T cells sorted from PBMCs, taken 5 days after the yellow fever booster vaccination. The chain recombines TRBV5-1 with TRBJ2-1; D is uncertain. The CDR3: CASSLAEETSYNEQFF. CDR3 nucleotide sequence: TGCGCCAGCAGCTTGGCTGAGGAGACTTCCTACAATGAGCAGTTCTTC. The entire variable domain, with the rest obtained from reference TRBV5-1 and TRBJ2-1, is as follows: KAGVTQTPRYLIKTRGQQVTLSCSPISGHRSVSWYQQTPGQGLQFLFEYFSETQRNKGNFPGRFSGRQFSNSRSEMNVSTLELGDSALYLCASSLAEETSYNEQFFGPGTRLTVL.